This entry is about one T cell receptor (beta chain). The sample belongs to a study of blood T cell repertoires in COVID-19. Study context: T cells, B-cell-depleted T cells, or PBMCs supplied cDNA or gDNA.

The V and J ends lost 2 bases and 8 bases respectively, with 12 bases between them. Germline V gives CDR1 SQVTM, CDR2 ANQGSEA. This CDR3 comprises 12 residues. In the study's own analysis: For nucleated cells, counts were estimated from reference gene primer amplification. The method was immunoSEQ multiplex PCR; TCRdb's version includes in-frame clones alone and lacks a portion of them. V, J and clone size derive from that table, while D and trimming were established from the DNA sequence. The profile shows fewer than 100,000 clones, about 80% of them singletons. The rearrangement joins TRBV29-1 to TRBJ1-1, with a possible D match to TRBD1 (5 bases). The receptor was isolated from a man between 65 and 79 years old with acute or convalescent COVID-19. The sample taken for sequencing was peripheral blood. The CDR3 DNA reads as TGCAGCGTTGAAAGGGTCGGGGGAGAAGCTTTCTTT. Its protein is CSVERVGGEAFF. The variable domain in full, completed from reference TRBV29-1 and TRBJ1-1, reads SAVISQKPSRDICQRGTSLTIQCQVDSQVTMMFWYRQQPGQSLTLIATANQGSEATYESGFVIDKFPISRPNLTFSTLTVSNMSPEDSSIYLCSVERVGGEAFFGQGTRLTVV.